This T cell receptor (beta chain) was retrieved from a study of patients and donors after allogeneic stem cell transplantation. In TCRdb, the RT-PCR reads were re-called with MiXCR into one record per CDR3 protein. The sample shows 400,000 to 500,000 distinct CDR3 sequences, more than 15% of them seen only once. The CDR3 runs 14 residues. CDR1 is LGHNA and CDR2 is YNFKEQ in the germline V gene. The V gene lost 0 bases and the J gene lost 3 bases, with 8 bases spanning the gap. V is TRBV4-2 and J is TRBJ1-1, with a weak D call TRBD1 (5 bases). The TCR was taken from a human donor who was either an allogeneic HSCT recipient or a stem cell or donor lymphocyte infusion donor (not recorded which). It is not recorded whose cells these are; they may come from a transplant donor. Sequenced material: blood, either unsorted or a sorted T cell fraction (not recorded which). The CDR3 sequence: CASSQEGDHTEAFF. The DNA for the CDR3 is TGTGCCAGCAGCCAAGAAGGGGATCACACTGAAGCTTTCTTT.